The text below deals with one T cell receptor (beta chain). CDR1 and CDR2 (germline): SGDLS, YYNGEE. The CDR3 covers 13 residues. Trimming took 3 bases from V and 9 from J, leaving 15 bases between them. The sample belongs to a study of control samples from healthy donors and cancer patients. Libraries were prepared by immunoSEQ multiplex PCR; TCRdb keeps only in-frame clonotypes and omits some of them. The sample contains 120,000 or so clones, roughly 91% of which appear only once. The sequencing sample was made of blood. V and J are TRBV9 and TRBJ1-1; D remains ambiguous. The receptor was isolated from a man aged 40-50 years in good health. As DNA, the CDR3 is TGTGCCAGCAGCGGAGGTCTAAAAGCCCAAGCTTTCTTT. The encoded protein is CASSGGLKAQAFF.